This is a list of T cell receptor beta chains from one sample in a study of T cell responses to AZD1222 COVID-19 vaccine. Libraries were prepared by immunoSEQ multiplex PCR; TCRdb keeps only in-frame clonotypes and omits some of them. The table lists about 80,000 clones, approximately 90% of them singletons. The sample here was peripheral blood, taken 28 days after the second AZD1222 dose. The origin of the receptors is an adult who received the AZD1222 COVID-19 vaccine. CDR3s include the opening cysteine and the closing phenylalanine or tryptophan. D genes are given only for firm matches. Part of the rows lack a size; the others show once, few, many or a class for expanded clones.

J gene: TRBJ2-7
V gene: TRBV7-2
D gene: TRBD2
clone size: NA
CDR3 protein: CASSLGDYRVYEQYF
CDR3 DNA: TGTGCCAGCAGCTTAGGGGACTACCGTGTCTACGAGCAGTACTTC

J gene: TRBJ2-2
V gene: TRBV11-1
D gene: NA
clone size: once
CDR3 protein: CASSLVEADGELFF
CDR3 DNA: TGTGCCAGCAGCTTGGTGGAGGCCGACGGGGAGCTGTTTTTT

J gene: TRBJ1-5
V gene: TRBV7-6
D gene: TRBD1
clone size: NA
CDR3 protein: CASSGQGNQPQHF
CDR3 DNA: TGTGCCAGCAGCGGACAGGGGAATCAGCCCCAGCATTTT

J gene: TRBJ2-7
V gene: TRBV5-1
D gene: NA
clone size: NA
CDR3 protein: CASSFQGTSYEQYF
CDR3 DNA: TGCGCCAGCAGCTTTCAGGGGACGTCCTACGAGCAGTACTTC

J gene: TRBJ1-2
V gene: TRBV24-1
D gene: TRBD1
clone size: NA
CDR3 protein: CATSEGRGHGYTF
CDR3 DNA: TGTGCCACCAGTGAAGGCAGGGGGCATGGCTACACCTTC

J gene: TRBJ2-7
V gene: TRBV21-1
D gene: NA
clone size: NA
CDR3 protein: CASSIGPYVGGQYF
CDR3 DNA: TGTGCCAGCAGCATAGGGCCATACGTTGGCGGGCAGTACTTC

J gene: TRBJ2-7
V gene: TRBV4-1
D gene: NA
clone size: NA
CDR3 protein: CASSQSPGADSYEQYF
CDR3 DNA: TGCGCCAGCAGCCAATCCCCGGGAGCTGACTCCTACGAGCAGTACTTC

J gene: TRBJ2-1
V gene: TRBV7-9
D gene: NA
clone size: NA
CDR3 protein: CASSLGRGQFF
CDR3 DNA: TGTGCCAGCAGCTTAGGCCGGGGGCAGTTCTTC

J gene: TRBJ2-1
V gene: TRBV7-9
D gene: NA
clone size: NA
CDR3 protein: CASSDRVQNEQFF
CDR3 DNA: TGTGCCAGCAGCGACCGGGTTCAAAATGAGCAGTTCTTC

J gene: TRBJ2-7
V gene: TRBV27
D gene: NA
clone size: NA
CDR3 protein: CASRTRQTLTYEQYF
CDR3 DNA: TGTGCCAGCAGAACGAGACAGACTCTGACCTACGAGCAGTACTTC

J gene: TRBJ2-7
V gene: TRBV27
D gene: TRBD1
clone size: NA
CDR3 protein: CASSSSGQSFYEQYF
CDR3 DNA: TGTGCCAGCAGTTCATCGGGACAGAGCTTCTACGAGCAGTACTTC

J gene: TRBJ1-4
V gene: TRBV5-5
D gene: TRBD1
clone size: NA
CDR3 protein: CASSTRTGPNEKLFF
CDR3 DNA: TGTGCCAGCAGCACTCGGACAGGGCCTAATGAAAAACTGTTTTTT

J gene: TRBJ2-1
V gene: TRBV7-2
D gene: NA
clone size: NA
CDR3 protein: CASSLGSPVGEQFF
CDR3 DNA: TGTGCCAGCAGCTTAGGAAGCCCCGTTGGTGAGCAGTTCTTC

J gene: TRBJ2-7
V gene: TRBV4-1
D gene: NA
clone size: NA
CDR3 protein: CASSQDRAGAGYEQYF
CDR3 DNA: TGCGCCAGCAGCCAAGATAGGGCGGGGGCAGGCTACGAGCAGTACTTC

J gene: TRBJ2-5
V gene: TRBV9
D gene: TRBD2
clone size: NA
CDR3 protein: CASSETSGRIGRETQYF
CDR3 DNA: TGTGCCAGCAGCGAGACTAGCGGGCGAATAGGTAGGGAGACCCAGTACTTC

J gene: TRBJ1-3
V gene: TRBV28
D gene: NA
clone size: NA
CDR3 protein: CASVSGLTPGNTIYF
CDR3 DNA: TGTGCCAGCGTCTCAGGGTTAACTCCTGGAAACACCATATATTTT

J gene: TRBJ1-2
V gene: TRBV5-4
D gene: NA
clone size: NA
CDR3 protein: CASRIQGANYGYTF
CDR3 DNA: TGTGCCAGCAGAATACAGGGAGCTAACTATGGCTACACCTTC

J gene: TRBJ2-4
V gene: TRBV25-1
D gene: NA
clone size: few
CDR3 protein: CASSKPPLDIQYF
CDR3 DNA: TGTGCCAGCAGTAAACCCCCTCTGGACATTCAGTACTTC

J gene: TRBJ2-7
V gene: TRBV13
D gene: TRBD1
clone size: NA
CDR3 protein: CASSSDRGSYEQYF
CDR3 DNA: TGTGCCAGCAGCTCGGACAGGGGAAGCTACGAGCAGTACTTC

J gene: TRBJ1-2
V gene: TRBV23-1
D gene: TRBD1
clone size: NA
CDR3 protein: CASSDRENYGYTF
CDR3 DNA: TGCGCCAGCAGCGACAGGGAGAACTATGGCTACACCTTC

J gene: TRBJ1-5
V gene: TRBV19
D gene: NA
clone size: NA
CDR3 protein: CASSMEGQPQHF
CDR3 DNA: TGTGCCAGTAGTATGGAAGGCCAGCCCCAGCATTTT

J gene: TRBJ2-3
V gene: TRBV7-2
D gene: NA
clone size: once
CDR3 protein: CASGTGIMMAQYF
CDR3 DNA: TGTGCCAGCGGGACTGGGATAATGATGGCGCAGTATTTT

J gene: TRBJ2-5
V gene: TRBV6-2/TRBV6-3
D gene: NA
clone size: few
CDR3 protein: CASSKGGTLQETQYF
CDR3 DNA: TGTGCCAGCAGCAAGGGCGGGACCCTCCAAGAGACCCAGTACTTC